This T cell receptor (beta chain) was sequenced during a study of neoadjuvant nivolumab and ipilimumab in lung cancer. Study-level results: From pretherapy to surgery, tumor richness and clonality rose with dual therapy. Blood richness before therapy tracked richness in tumors resected after neoadjuvant therapy. Pathologic regression was not significantly tied to TCR clonality. TCR richness and clonality were higher in tumors than adjacent uninvolved lung.

With regard to this clone: What it recognizes is unknown.

Trimming took 7 bases from V and 3 from J; bases not matched to a gene: 3. The germline V gene has CDR1 SNHLY and CDR2 FYNNEI. This CDR3 has 12 residues. The assay was immunoSEQ multiplex PCR, and TCRdb's table has in-frame clones only and misses some. The table lists some 50,000 clones, more than 85% of them singletons. The TCR originated in an adult with non-small cell lung cancer. Some clones in this sample may be carry-over from other donors' samples. The sample was blood, taken before neoadjuvant nivolumab, alone or with ipilimumab. This sequence joins TRBV2 and TRBJ2-7, with TRBD1 matching over 7 bases. The CDR3 reads CASIPGGYEQYF. The DNA of the CDR3 is TGTGCCAGCATCCCAGGGGGCTACGAGCAGTACTTC.